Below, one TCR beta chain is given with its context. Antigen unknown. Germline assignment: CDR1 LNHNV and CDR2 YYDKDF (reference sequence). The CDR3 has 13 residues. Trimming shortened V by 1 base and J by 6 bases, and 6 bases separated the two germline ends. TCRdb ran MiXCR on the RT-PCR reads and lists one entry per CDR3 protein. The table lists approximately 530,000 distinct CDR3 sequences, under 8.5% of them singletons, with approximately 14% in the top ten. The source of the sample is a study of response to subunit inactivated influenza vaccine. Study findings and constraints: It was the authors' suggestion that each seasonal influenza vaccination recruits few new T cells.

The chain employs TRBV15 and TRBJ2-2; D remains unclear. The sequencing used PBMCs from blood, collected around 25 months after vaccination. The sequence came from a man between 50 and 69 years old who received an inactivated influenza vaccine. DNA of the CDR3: TGTGCCACCAGCAGAGGCCCGGCCGGGGAGCTGTTTTTT. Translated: CATSRGPAGELFF. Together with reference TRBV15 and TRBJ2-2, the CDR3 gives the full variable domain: DAMVIQNPRYQVTQFGKPVTLSCSQTLNHNVMYWYQQKSSQAPKLLFHYYDKDFNNEADTPDNFQSRRPNTSFCFLDIRSPGLGDTAMYLCATSRGPAGELFFGEGSRLTVL.